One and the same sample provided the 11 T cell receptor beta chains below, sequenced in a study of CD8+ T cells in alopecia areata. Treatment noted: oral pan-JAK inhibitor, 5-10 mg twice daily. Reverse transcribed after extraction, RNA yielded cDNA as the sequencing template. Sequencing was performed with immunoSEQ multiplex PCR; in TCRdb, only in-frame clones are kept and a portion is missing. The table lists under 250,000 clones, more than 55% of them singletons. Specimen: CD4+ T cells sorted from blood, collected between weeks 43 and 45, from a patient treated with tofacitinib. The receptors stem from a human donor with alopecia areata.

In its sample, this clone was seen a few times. DNA for the CDR3: TGTGCCAGCAATGGGGAGGGGACCTACGAGCAGTACTTC. It encodes CASNGEGTYEQYF. The rearrangement joins TRBV7-2 to TRBJ2-7; 7 bases fit TRBD2. The CDR3 length is 13 residues. J gave up 2 bases and V 7 bases, and 5 bases lay outside the gene matches. CDR1 is SGHTA and CDR2 is FQGNSA in the germline V gene.

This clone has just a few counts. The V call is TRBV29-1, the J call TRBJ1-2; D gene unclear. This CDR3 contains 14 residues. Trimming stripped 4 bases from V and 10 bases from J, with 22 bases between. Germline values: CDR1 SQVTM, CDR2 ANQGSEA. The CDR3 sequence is CSVAQNPEQGAYTF. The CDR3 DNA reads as TGCAGCGTTGCGCAAAACCCCGAACAAGGAGCCTACACCTTC.

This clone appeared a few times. The CDR3: CASRLGTGMNSPLHF. The CDR3 nucleotides read TGTGCCAGCAGGCTTGGAACAGGGATGAATTCACCCCTCCACTTT. The chain recombines TRBV7-9 with TRBJ1-6; D perhaps matches TRBD1 (6 bases). CDR1 SEHNR and CDR2 FQNEAQ come from the germline V gene (reference sequence). CDR3 length equals 15 residues. Between the trimmed V and J ends, which lost 6 bases and 7 bases, there was a span of 16 bases.

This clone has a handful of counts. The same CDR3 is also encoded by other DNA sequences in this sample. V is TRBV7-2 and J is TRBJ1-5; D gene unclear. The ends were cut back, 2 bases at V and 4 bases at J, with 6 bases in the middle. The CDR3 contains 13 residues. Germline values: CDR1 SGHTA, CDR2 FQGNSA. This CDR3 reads CASSLSGNQPQHF. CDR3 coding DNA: TGTGCCAGCAGCTTATCCGGAAATCAGCCCCAGCATTTT.

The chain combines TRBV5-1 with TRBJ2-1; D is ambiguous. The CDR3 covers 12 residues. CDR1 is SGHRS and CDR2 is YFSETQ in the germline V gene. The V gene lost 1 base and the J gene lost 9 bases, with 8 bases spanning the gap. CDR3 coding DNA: TGCGCCAGCAGCTTGAACGTGGGTGAGCAGTTCTTC. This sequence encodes CASSLNVGEQFF.

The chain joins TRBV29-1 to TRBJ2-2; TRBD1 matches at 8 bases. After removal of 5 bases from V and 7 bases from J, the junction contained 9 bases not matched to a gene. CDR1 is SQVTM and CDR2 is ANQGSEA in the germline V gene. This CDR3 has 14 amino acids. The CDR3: CSVMDRALNGELFF. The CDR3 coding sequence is TGCAGCGTTATGGACAGGGCGTTGAACGGGGAGCTGTTTTTT.

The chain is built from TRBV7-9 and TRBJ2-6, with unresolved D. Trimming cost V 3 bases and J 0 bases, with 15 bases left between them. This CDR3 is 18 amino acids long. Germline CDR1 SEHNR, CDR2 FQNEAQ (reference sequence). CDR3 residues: CASSFSARLGSGANVLTF. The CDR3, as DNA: TGTGCCAGCAGCTTTTCCGCCAGACTCGGCTCTGGGGCCAACGTCCTGACTTTC. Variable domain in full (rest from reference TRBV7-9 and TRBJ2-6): DTGVSQNPRHKITKRGQNVTFRCDPISEHNRLYWYRQTLGQGPEFLTYFQNEAQLEKSRLLSDRFSAERPKGSFSTLEIQRTEQGDSAMYLCASSFSARLGSGANVLTFGAGSRLTVL.

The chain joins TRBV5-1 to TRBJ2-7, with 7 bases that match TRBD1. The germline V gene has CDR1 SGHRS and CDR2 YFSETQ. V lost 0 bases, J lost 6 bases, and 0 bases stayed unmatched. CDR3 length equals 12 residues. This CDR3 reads CASSLGTGEQYF. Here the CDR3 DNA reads TGCGCCAGCAGCTTGGGGACAGGCGAGCAGTACTTC.

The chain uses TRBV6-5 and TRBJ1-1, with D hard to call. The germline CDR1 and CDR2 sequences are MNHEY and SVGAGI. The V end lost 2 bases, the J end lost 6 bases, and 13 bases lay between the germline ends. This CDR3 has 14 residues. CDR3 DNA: TGTGCCAGCAGTTACGGTTTAAGGGTATCTGAAGCTTTCTTT. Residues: CASSYGLRVSEAFF.

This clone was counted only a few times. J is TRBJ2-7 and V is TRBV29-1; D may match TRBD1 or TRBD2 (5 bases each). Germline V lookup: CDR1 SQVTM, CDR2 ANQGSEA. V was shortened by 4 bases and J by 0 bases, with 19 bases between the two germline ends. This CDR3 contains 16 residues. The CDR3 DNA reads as TGCAGCGTTGTAAGCCCCGGGACCTCTAACTCCTACGAGCAGTACTTC. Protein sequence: CSVVSPGTSNSYEQYF.

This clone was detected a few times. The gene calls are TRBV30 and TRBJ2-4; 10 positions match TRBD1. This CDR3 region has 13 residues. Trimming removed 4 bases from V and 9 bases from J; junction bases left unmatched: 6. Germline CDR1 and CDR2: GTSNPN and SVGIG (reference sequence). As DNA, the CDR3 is TGTGCCTGGAAGGGACAGGGGATAGCCATTCAGTACTTC. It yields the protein CAWKGQGIAIQYF.